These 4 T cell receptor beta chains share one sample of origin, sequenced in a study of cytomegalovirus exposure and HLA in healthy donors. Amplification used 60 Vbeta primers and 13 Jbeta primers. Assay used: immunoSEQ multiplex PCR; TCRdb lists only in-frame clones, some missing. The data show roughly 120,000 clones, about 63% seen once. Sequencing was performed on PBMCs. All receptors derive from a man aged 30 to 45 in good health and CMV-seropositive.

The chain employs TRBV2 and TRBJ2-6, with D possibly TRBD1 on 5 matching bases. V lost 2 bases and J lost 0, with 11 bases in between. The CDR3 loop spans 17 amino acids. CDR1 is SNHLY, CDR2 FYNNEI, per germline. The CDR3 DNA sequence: TGTGCCAGCAGTGAATCATCAGGGTCCTCTGGGGCCAACGTCCTGACTTTC. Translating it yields CASSESSGSSGANVLTF. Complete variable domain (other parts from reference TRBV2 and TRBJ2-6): EPEVTQTPSHQVTQMGQEVILRCVPISNHLYFYWYRQILGQKVEFLVSFYNNEISEKSEIFDDQFSVERPDGSNFTLKIRSTKLEDSAMYFCASSESSGSSGANVLTFGAGSRLTVL.

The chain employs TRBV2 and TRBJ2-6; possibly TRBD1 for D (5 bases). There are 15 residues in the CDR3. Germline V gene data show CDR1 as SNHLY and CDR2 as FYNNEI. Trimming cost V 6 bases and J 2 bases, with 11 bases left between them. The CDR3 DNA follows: TGTGCCAGCAGCCAAGACAGAACTGGGGCCAACGTCCTGACTTTC. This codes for CASSQDRTGANVLTF.

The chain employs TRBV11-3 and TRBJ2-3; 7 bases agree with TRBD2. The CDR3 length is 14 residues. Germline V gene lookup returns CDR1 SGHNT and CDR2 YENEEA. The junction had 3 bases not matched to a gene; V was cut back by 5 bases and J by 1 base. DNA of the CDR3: TGTGCCAGCAGCCCCACTAGCGGCACAGATACGCAGTATTTT. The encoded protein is CASSPTSGTDTQYF.

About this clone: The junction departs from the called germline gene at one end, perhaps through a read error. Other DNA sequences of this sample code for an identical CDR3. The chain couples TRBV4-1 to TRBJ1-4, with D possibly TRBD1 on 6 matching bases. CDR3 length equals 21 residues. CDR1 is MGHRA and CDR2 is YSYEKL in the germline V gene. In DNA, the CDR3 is TGCGCCAGCAGCCAAGAGAGGGGATGGGGATACAGGGCGGGGGAGGGTGAAAAGCTGTTTTTT. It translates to CASSQERGWGYRAGEGEKLFF.